This TCR beta chain came from a study of blood T cell repertoires in COVID-19 (dated by TCRdb to about 2020). In the study overall: The collaborator samples originated in the United States, Italy and Spain and spanned the acute and convalescent phases of COVID-19. The material from the prospective study consisted of cDNA or gDNA derived from T cells, B-cell-depleted T cells, or PBMCs. The dataset comprised deeply sampled blood TCRbeta repertoires from subjects exposed to, actively infected with, or recovered from COVID-19. A freely available public database, intended as a resource for researchers studying the immune response to SARS-CoV-2, is where the repertoires were released. The samples were drawn from the first 160 participants of the ongoing ImmuneRACE study and from some 1,300 subjects provided by 6 global collaborators. Nearly every sample came with metadata listing a de-identified subject ID, COVID-19 status, age in years and sex. HLA class I and class II types, where available, came from metadata supplied by the sample provider rather than from assay-based typing.

The germline V gene yields MRHNA for CDR1 and SNTAGT for CDR2. V is cut by 5 bases and J by 0 bases, and the space between the germline ends is 10 bases. The CDR3 runs 14 residues from the cysteine to the phenylalanine. Just CDR3 DNA is preserved here, 42 bases in frame from base 1. TCRbeta CDR3 regions were amplified from genomic DNA by means of the immunoSEQ Assay, a bias-controlled multiplex PCR. The authors processed their data as follows. The number of nucleated cells in each sample was estimated by amplification of reference gene primers within the assay. To quantify the absolute abundance of each unique TCRbeta CDR3 rearrangement, sequence reads were collapsed and filtered. For each sample, productive Simpson clonality was calculated as the square root of Simpson's diversity index across productive rearrangements. In its TCRdb copy, this immuneACCESS table keeps in-frame sequences only and misses some clones. Where compared with another copy, unresolved V genes explain less than half of these, and the others have no known cause. V, J and clone size reflect that table, while D and trimming were determined from the DNA. This sample holds hundreds of thousands of clones; 91% were observed only once. The ten largest clones add up to roughly 3.5% of the sample.

Another Seattle source contributed samples from volunteer blood donors who had recovered from COVID-19. Each collaborating institution followed its own protocols to collect whole blood in K2EDTA tubes. Collaborator samples were shipped for TCRbeta analysis as frozen whole blood, isolated PBMCs, or DNA extracted from either sample type. Paper-wide results and their limitations: The amount of clinical and demographic metadata varied by source and participant and was provided uncurated.

A note on this clone: The antigen this receptor binds is unknown. Per-nucleotide qualities are absent, and no much larger clonotype sits a single base away.

This clonotype was sampled from a woman aged 18-29 years who had recovered from COVID-19. Sequencing was performed on peripheral blood. This chain joins TRBV6-4 to TRBJ1-1, with a weak D call of TRBD1 (6 bases match). The base sequence is TGTGCCAGCAGTAGGACAGCTTTGAACACTGAAGCTTTCTTT. Its protein reads: CASSRTALNTEAFF.